Following are 25 T cell receptor beta chains from one sample sequenced in a study of CD8+ T cells in alopecia areata. Extracted from the samples, RNA was reverse transcribed into cDNA to serve as the sequencing template. TCRdb's table, derived via immunoSEQ multiplex PCR, lists solely in-frame clones and lacks some. The sample has more than 200,000 clones; 40% to 45% are singletons. The treatment is: oral pan-JAK inhibitor, 5-10 mg twice daily. The starting material was CD4+ T cells sorted from blood, obtained around week 37, from a patient treated with tofacitinib. These receptors all stem from a human donor with alopecia areata.

This clone has a handful of counts. This rearrangement joins TRBV19 to TRBJ1-4; unclear D gene. V was cut by 5 bases and J by 8 bases, with 15 bases left in between. The CDR3 sequence is 14 residues long. CDR1 LNHDA and CDR2 SQIVND come from the germline V gene (reference sequence). The CDR3 protein is CASSPRTRGEKLFF. The CDR3 nucleotides are TGTGCCAGTAGTCCACGGACGCGGGGAGAAAAACTGTTTTTT.

Comment on this clone: At one boundary the junction diverges from the germline segment, which might be a read error. This chain uses TRBV2 with TRBJ1-1; D may be TRBD1 (5 bases). In germline, CDR1 is SNHLY, CDR2 FYNNEI. This CDR3 contains 15 residues. The CDR3 sequence is CASSYQGVLNTEAFF. The CDR3, as DNA: TGCGCCAGCAGTTATCAAGGGGTCCTGAACACTGAAGCTTTCTTT.

The DNA for the CDR3 is TGTGCCTGGAGTCGCCCCCTAGCGGGGTCGGGTACCGGGGAGCTGTTTTTT. Translation: CAWSRPLAGSGTGELFF. The V call is TRBV30, the J call TRBJ2-2; TRBD2 matches at 9 bases. The junction had 12 bases not matched to a gene; V was cut back by 2 bases and J by 5 bases. The CDR3 totals 17 residues. Germline CDR1 is GTSNPN and CDR2 is SVGIG (reference sequence).

Only a few counts were recorded for this clone. The chain employs TRBV7-2 and TRBJ2-7; D perhaps matches TRBD1 (5 bases). The CDR3 sequence is 14 residues long. The germline gives CDR1 SGHTA, CDR2 FQGNSA. With 3 bases removed from V and 1 base from J, the gap between germline ends came to 10 bases. Here the CDR3 reads CASSFGGASYEQYF. CDR3 coding DNA: TGTGCCAGCAGCTTTGGTGGGGCATCCTACGAGCAGTACTTC. The full variable domain, completed using reference TRBV7-2 and TRBJ2-7, is GAGVSQSPSNKVTEKGKDVELRCDPISGHTALYWYRQSLGQGLEFLIYFQGNSAPDKSGLPSDRFSAERTGGSVSTLTIQRTQQEDSAVYLCASSFGGASYEQYFGPGTRLTVT.

The chain couples TRBV2 to TRBJ2-3; possible D gene TRBD2, 5 bases. Germline CDR1 is SNHLY and CDR2 is FYNNEI. This CDR3 contains 13 residues. V was shortened by 2 bases and J by 11 bases, with 14 bases between the two germline ends. Written as DNA, the CDR3 is TGTGCCAGCAGTGAACGGTCCCCGAGGGAGCAGTATTTT. This codes for CASSERSPREQYF.

This chain uses TRBV28 with TRBJ1-2; TRBD1 agrees at 9 bases. Looked up from germline, CDR1 is MDHEN and CDR2 is SYDVKM. The CDR3 has 16 residues. J gave up 7 bases and V 6 bases, and 15 bases lay outside the gene matches. The DNA of the CDR3 is TGTGCCAGCAGCCCGGTAACCGGGACAGGGTCGGGTGGCTACACCTTC. Its protein product is CASSPVTGTGSGGYTF.

This clone occurred a few times. The chain recombines TRBV29-1 with TRBJ2-3; 9 bases line up with TRBD2. CDR1 and CDR2 from the germline V gene are SQVTM and ANQGSEA. V lost 4 bases and J lost 3; bases outside the gene matches: 8. The CDR3 extends over 15 amino acids. CDR3 DNA: TGCAGCGTTGTTCTGGCGGGAGGGCCGACAGATACGCAGTATTTT. Its protein product is CSVVLAGGPTDTQYF.

This clone has only a few counts. The rearrangement links TRBV7-6 to TRBJ2-7; D unclear. V was pared by 1 base and J by 5 bases, with 12 bases between. This CDR3 comprises 14 residues. The V gene's germline CDR1 is SGHVS and CDR2 FNYEAQ. The CDR3: CASSLGFGRDEQYF. DNA for the CDR3: TGTGCCAGCAGCTTAGGGTTCGGTAGAGACGAGCAGTACTTC.

Only a few counts were recorded for this clone. This chain uses TRBV11-2 with TRBJ2-5; 8 bases are shared with TRBD2. The germline V gene encodes CDR1 SGHAT and CDR2 FQNNGV. V trimming: 5 bases; J trimming: 4 bases; junction bases outside the gene matches: 9. The CDR3 is 15 residues long. The CDR3 sequence is CASSPLAGGVETQYF. CDR3 DNA: TGTGCCAGCAGCCCCCTTGCGGGAGGAGTAGAGACCCAGTACTTC.

Only a few counts were recorded for this clone. The chain recombines TRBV5-1 with TRBJ2-2; the D call may be TRBD1 or TRBD2 (5 bases each). The CDR3 contains 13 residues. Trimming removed 6 bases from V and 5 bases from J, with 11 bases in between. Germline V gene lookup returns CDR1 SGHRS and CDR2 YFSETQ. CDR3 coding DNA: TGCGCCAGCAATTACTGGGGGACCGGGGAGCTGTTTTTT. Protein: CASNYWGTGELFF.

The rearrangement links TRBV6-5 to TRBJ2-3; tentatively, D is TRBD1 (5 bases). Germline loops: CDR1 MNHEY, CDR2 SVGAGI. This CDR3 comprises 14 residues. The V and J ends lost 10 bases and 6 bases respectively, with 20 bases between them. The CDR3 DNA reads as TGTGCCACCAAAACAGGTGGGGCCTCCGATACGCAGTATTTT. This codes for CATKTGGASDTQYF.

In its sample, this clone was seen once. The genes are TRBV29-1 and TRBJ1-1; D is uncertain. This CDR3 comprises 13 residues. The ends were cut back, 5 bases at V and 0 bases at J, with 10 bases in the middle. CDR1 and CDR2 from the germline V gene are SQVTM and ANQGSEA. The chain's CDR3 is CSVSIGMNTEAFF. As DNA, the CDR3 is TGCAGCGTTTCAATAGGCATGAACACTGAAGCTTTCTTT.

This clone came up a few times. V gene TRBV7-2 combines with J gene TRBJ2-7, with 12 bases matching TRBD2. Germline values: CDR1 SGHTA, CDR2 FQGNSA. The CDR3 covers 17 residues. Trimming cost V 6 bases and J 3 bases; bases outside gene matches: 12. CDR3 nucleotides: TGTGCCAGCAGAGGCGCGACTAGCGGGAGCTTTCTCTACGAGCAGTACTTC. Encoded protein: CASRGATSGSFLYEQYF.

The chain uses TRBV6-6 and TRBJ2-2, with TRBD1 matching 8 bases. With V trimmed by 6 bases and J by 6 bases, 9 bases remained unmatched. Per the germline V gene, CDR1 is MNHNY and CDR2 is SVGAGI (reference sequence). CDR3 length equals 15 residues. Here the CDR3 DNA reads TGTGCCAGCAGCGTCGGACAGGGCACGTCCGGGGAGCTGTTTTTT. Protein product: CASSVGQGTSGELFF.

This clone has just a few counts. V is TRBV10-3 and J is TRBJ2-1, with a possible D match to TRBD2 (6 bases). V was cut by 11 bases and J by 8 bases, with 25 bases left in between. This CDR3 has 15 amino acids. Germline CDR1 and CDR2: ENHRY and SYGVKD. The CDR3: CASSYGTRLVDEQFF. In nucleotides, the CDR3 is TGTGCCTCCTCCTACGGGACTCGCCTTGTGGATGAGCAGTTCTTC.

This CDR3 is CASSLLPTGELFF. The CDR3, as DNA: TGCGCCAGCAGCTTGTTACCCACCGGGGAGCTGTTTTTT. The chain is built from TRBV5-1 and TRBJ2-2; D gene ambiguous. Germline-derived CDR1 and CDR2 are SGHRS and YFSETQ. Trimming shortened V by 1 base and J by 4 bases, and 5 bases separated the two germline ends. The CDR3 runs 13 residues.

V gene TRBV29-1 combines with J gene TRBJ2-7; D assignment may be TRBD1 or TRBD2 (6 bases each). V was shortened by 8 bases and J by 6 bases, with 20 bases between the two germline ends. The CDR3 is 13 amino acids. The germline V gene has CDR1 SQVTM and CDR2 ANQGSEA. As DNA, the CDR3 is TGCAGCCCCCTGATTTCGGGGGCGGGCGAGCAGTACTTC. It is translated as CSPLISGAGEQYF.

This sequence joins TRBV5-1 and TRBJ2-6; no reliable D call. Trimming stripped 5 bases from V and 1 base from J, with 13 bases between. The CDR3 is 16 residues long. Germline CDR1 is SGHRS and CDR2 is YFSETQ. CDR3 sequence (DNA): TGCGCCAGCAGTCTCGTCGTGGGGTCTGGGGCCAACGTCCTGACTTTC. Protein: CASSLVVGSGANVLTF.

The rearrangement joins TRBV5-1 to TRBJ1-1, with D possibly being TRBD1 (5 bases). The CDR3 consists of 17 residues. The V gene's germline CDR1 is SGHRS and CDR2 YFSETQ. V lost 4 bases and J 2 bases, leaving 21 bases between the germline ends. In DNA form, the CDR3 reads TGCGCCAGCAGCCCGGGAACCGGAGGGGCGGTCAACACTGAAGCTTTCTTT. Protein sequence: CASSPGTGGAVNTEAFF.

This clone was observed a handful of times. V is TRBV29-1 and J is TRBJ1-3, with TRBD1 as a possible D gene (5 bases). This CDR3 has 15 residues. V lost 7 bases to trimming and J lost 3 bases, with 19 bases between them. Germline V lookup: CDR1 SQVTM, CDR2 ANQGSEA. The chain's CDR3 is CSAAGGGFGGNTIYF. The CDR3 nucleotides read TGCAGCGCCGCGGGCGGGGGTTTTGGTGGAAACACCATATATTTT.

The CDR3 DNA follows: TGTGCCAGCAGCGTATTAGGGAACACTGAAGCTTTCTTT. This encodes CASSVLGNTEAFF. The chain combines TRBV9 with TRBJ1-1; D call uncertain. The V end lost 1 base, the J end lost 1 base, and 5 bases lay between the germline ends. This CDR3 is built from 13 residues. Germline assignment: CDR1 SGDLS and CDR2 YYNGEE.

The chain uses TRBV4-2 and TRBJ2-6; 9 nucleotides agree with TRBD2. The CDR3 runs to 17 residues. Germline CDR1 and CDR2: LGHNA and YNFKEQ. V shed 4 bases, J shed 4 bases, and the junction held 8 bases outside the gene matches. For the CDR3, the DNA is TGTGCCAGCAGCCGAACAGTCGGGACTAGCGGGGCCAACGTCCTGACTTTC. It encodes CASSRTVGTSGANVLTF.

The chain recombines TRBV30 with TRBJ2-1; D is uncertain. The CDR3 sequence is 14 residues long. Between the trimmed V and J ends, which lost 3 bases and 7 bases, there was a span of 16 bases. Germline V lookup: CDR1 GTSNPN, CDR2 SVGIG (reference sequence). CDR3 residues: CAWSRQTALNEQFF. For the CDR3, the DNA is TGTGCCTGGAGCCGGCAGACGGCTCTTAATGAGCAGTTCTTC.

This chain joins TRBV19 and TRBJ2-2; D remains ambiguous. With 5 bases removed from V and 4 bases from J, the gap between germline ends came to 11 bases. Germline V CDR1 and CDR2: LNHDA, SQIVND (reference sequence). The CDR3 loop spans 14 amino acids. The CDR3 spells CASSPRSATGELFF. Written as DNA, the CDR3 is TGTGCCAGTAGTCCCCGGTCCGCCACCGGGGAGCTGTTTTTT.

This clone was seen a few times. One end of the junction is discordant with germline, which a read error may explain. V gene TRBV5-1 combines with J gene TRBJ2-1; D is uncertain. Germline CDR1 SGHRS, CDR2 YFSETQ. The CDR3 is 15 residues long. This CDR3 is CASSWPLVSHNEQFF. CDR3 sequence (DNA): TGCGCCAGCAGCTGGCCCTTAGTCTCCCACAATGAGCAGTTCTTC.